What follows is one T cell receptor (beta chain) and its context. Its antigen is as yet unknown. These data come from a study of T-cell reconstitution after alpha-beta-depleted transplantation in children. This CDR3 comprises 15 residues. Germline V CDR1 and CDR2: SGHVS, FQNEAQ. Trimming removed 2 bases from V and 1 base from J; junction bases left unmatched: 1. Findings and caveats of the study: After transplant, at about two months, alpha-beta T cells were reportedly derived from several hundred expanded graft clones. T cells produced anew were the main source of T-cell counts and diversity one year after transplant. For some patients, TCRbeta diversity was high at day 60 because of recipient T cells and thymic progenitors that survived.

The TCRbeta library was prepared with unique molecular identifiers. TCRdb recomputed calls from the PCR reads with MiXCR, one row per CDR3 protein. Of 610,000 or so distinct CDR3 sequences in the sample, roughly a quarter were seen once. Sequences were derived from PBMCs, sampled before TCRalphabeta/CD19-depleted stem cell transplant. The clonotype originates from a boy less than two years old with Wiskott-Aldrich syndrome, due to receive a stem cell transplant. V is TRBV7-8 and J is TRBJ1-4; 7 nucleotides agree with TRBD1. CDR3 sequence: CASSLRDRTNEKLFF. Written as DNA, the CDR3 is TGTGCCAGCAGCTTACGGGACAGAACTAATGAAAAACTGTTTTTT.